This T cell receptor (beta chain) was profiled in a study of shared clonotypes between healthy human individuals. Germline assignment: CDR1 SGHRS and CDR2 YFSETQ. Trimming left V 1 base short and J 1 base short, with 11 bases between. This CDR3 has 15 residues. This clone was detected only once. Generated by immunoSEQ multiplex PCR, the TCRdb table keeps only in-frame clones and is missing some. This table has about 1.5 million clones, around 98% appearing once. The origin of this receptor is a young man in good health. The chain links TRBV5-1 to TRBJ2-5; D is unclear. The sequenced material came from naive CD4+ T cells sorted from blood. The subset here: CD45RA+ positively selected. CDR3: CASSLRMGSQETQYF. In DNA, the CDR3 is TGCGCCAGCAGCTTGAGGATGGGTTCCCAAGAGACCCAGTACTTC.